The clone carrying this T cell receptor (beta chain) showed up just a few times. Its antigen is currently unknown. Once obtained from cultured CD4+ T cells, the DNA was sequenced using the Oncomine TCR Beta short-read assay. TCRdb re-called the PCR reads with MiXCR, one entry per CDR3 protein. The sample includes approximately 16,000 distinct CDR3 sequences, around 40% of them seen just once. Treatment given: approximately 10-day PBMC culture with coronavirus spike peptide pools or control peptides (ViraFEST assay). It was with about 10 IU/ml IL-2 and 9.5 to 10 ug/ml peptide pools that 2 million to 2.5 million PBMCs per well were cultured. The data belong to a study of vaccination and CD4 T cells after COVID-19. Study details: Drawing of post-COVID samples took place a median 101 days after diagnosis (range 35 to 161). Post-vaccine sample collection happened at a median of 72 days after dose two, ranging 14 to 241. Study-level findings and limits: Median SARS-CoV-2-reactive clonotype numbers rose nonsignificantly, about 20 to 38.

The germline V and J ends were trimmed by 7 bases and 0 bases, with 15 bases remaining between them. From germline, CDR1 is SNHLY and CDR2 FYNNEI. CDR3 length: 15 amino acids. The receptor was isolated from a human donor who received a COVID-19 vaccine. This sample comprised CD4+ T cells from blood, cultured in vitro, obtained before SARS-CoV-2 vaccination. This chain connects TRBV2 to TRBJ1-2, with D perhaps TRBD1 (5 bases). The CDR3 is CASTTGAGTNYGYTF. The CDR3 region has the DNA TGTGCCAGCACTACCGGGGCTGGGACTAACTATGGCTACACCTTC.